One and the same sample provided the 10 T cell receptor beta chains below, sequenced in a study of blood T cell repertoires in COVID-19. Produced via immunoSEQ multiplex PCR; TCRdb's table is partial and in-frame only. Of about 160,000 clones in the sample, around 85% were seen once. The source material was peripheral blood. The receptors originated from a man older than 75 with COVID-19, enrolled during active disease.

For the CDR3, the DNA is TGTGCCAGCAGTTATCGGACGGGACTTGGCTACAATGAGCAGTTCTTC. This sequence encodes CASSYRTGLGYNEQFF. This rearrangement joins TRBV6-2 or TRBV6-3 to TRBJ2-1; the D gene is possibly TRBD2 (6 bases). This CDR3 region has 16 residues. The germline V gene encodes CDR1 MNHEY and CDR2 SVGEGT. V lost 3 bases, J lost 3 bases, and 15 bases lay in between.

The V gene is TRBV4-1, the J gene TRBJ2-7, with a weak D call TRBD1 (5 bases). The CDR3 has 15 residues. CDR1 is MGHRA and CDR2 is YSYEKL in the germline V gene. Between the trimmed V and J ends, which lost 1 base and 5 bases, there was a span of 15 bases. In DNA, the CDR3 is TGCGCCAGCAGCCAAGTGGGGCAGGGTTACGACGAGCAGTACTTC. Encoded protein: CASSQVGQGYDEQYF.

CDR3 sequence: CASSQEGATGLSYTF. The CDR3 DNA reads TGTGCCAGCAGCCAAGAGGGAGCGACAGGCCTCTCGTACACCTTC. The chain carries TRBV4-2 and TRBJ1-2, with a possible D match to TRBD1 (6 bases). V was cut by 0 bases and J by 11 bases, with 19 bases left in between. Germline assignment: CDR1 LGHNA and CDR2 YNFKEQ. This CDR3 comprises 15 residues.

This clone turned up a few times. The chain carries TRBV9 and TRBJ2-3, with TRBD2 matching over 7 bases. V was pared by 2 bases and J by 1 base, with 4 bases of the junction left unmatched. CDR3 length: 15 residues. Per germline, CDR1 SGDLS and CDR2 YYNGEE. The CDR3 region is CASSVQAGRTDTQYF. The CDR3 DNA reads TGTGCCAGCAGCGTCCAAGCGGGGCGCACAGATACGCAGTATTTT.

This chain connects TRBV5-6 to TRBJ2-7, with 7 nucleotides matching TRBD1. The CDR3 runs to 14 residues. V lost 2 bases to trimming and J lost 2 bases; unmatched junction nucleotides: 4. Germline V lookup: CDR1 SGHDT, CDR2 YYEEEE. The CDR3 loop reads CASSFGQAAYEQYF. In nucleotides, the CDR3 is TGTGCCAGCAGCTTCGGACAGGCAGCCTACGAGCAGTACTTC.

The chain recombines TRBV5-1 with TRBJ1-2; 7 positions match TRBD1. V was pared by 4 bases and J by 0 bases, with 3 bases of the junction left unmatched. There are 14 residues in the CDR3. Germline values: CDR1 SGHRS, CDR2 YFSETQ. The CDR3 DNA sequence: TGCGCCAGCAGCCCCGGACAGGCTAACTATGGCTACACCTTC. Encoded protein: CASSPGQANYGYTF. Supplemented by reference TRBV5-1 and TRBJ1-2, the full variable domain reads KAGVTQTPRYLIKTRGQQVTLSCSPISGHRSVSWYQQTPGQGLQFLFEYFSETQRNKGNFPGRFSGRQFSNSRSEMNVSTLELGDSALYLCASSPGQANYGYTFGSGTRLTVV.

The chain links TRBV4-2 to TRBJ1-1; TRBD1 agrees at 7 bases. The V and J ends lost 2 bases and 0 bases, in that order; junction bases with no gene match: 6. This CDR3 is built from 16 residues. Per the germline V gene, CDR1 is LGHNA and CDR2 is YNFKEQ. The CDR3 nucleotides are TGTGCCAGCAGCCAATTCCTTCAGGGGGTGAACACTGAAGCTTTCTTT. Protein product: CASSQFLQGVNTEAFF.

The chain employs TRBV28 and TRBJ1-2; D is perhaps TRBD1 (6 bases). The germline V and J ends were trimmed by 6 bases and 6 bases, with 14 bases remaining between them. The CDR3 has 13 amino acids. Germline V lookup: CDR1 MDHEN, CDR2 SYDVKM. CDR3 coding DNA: TGTGCCAGCAGCCCCGGGAGGGGGGATGGCTACACCTTC. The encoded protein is CASSPGRGDGYTF.

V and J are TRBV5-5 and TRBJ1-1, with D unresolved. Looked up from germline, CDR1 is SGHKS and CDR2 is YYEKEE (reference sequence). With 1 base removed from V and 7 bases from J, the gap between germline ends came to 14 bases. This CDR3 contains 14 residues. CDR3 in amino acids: CASSLKLSGVEAFF. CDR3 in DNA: TGTGCCAGCAGCTTGAAGTTGAGCGGGGTTGAAGCTTTCTTT.

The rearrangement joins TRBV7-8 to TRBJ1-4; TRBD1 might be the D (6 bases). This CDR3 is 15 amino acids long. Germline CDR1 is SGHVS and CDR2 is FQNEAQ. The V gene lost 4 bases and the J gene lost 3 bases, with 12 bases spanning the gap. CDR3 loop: CASSYYRVSNEKLFF. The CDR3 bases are TGTGCCAGCAGCTATTACAGGGTCTCTAATGAAAAACTGTTTTTT.